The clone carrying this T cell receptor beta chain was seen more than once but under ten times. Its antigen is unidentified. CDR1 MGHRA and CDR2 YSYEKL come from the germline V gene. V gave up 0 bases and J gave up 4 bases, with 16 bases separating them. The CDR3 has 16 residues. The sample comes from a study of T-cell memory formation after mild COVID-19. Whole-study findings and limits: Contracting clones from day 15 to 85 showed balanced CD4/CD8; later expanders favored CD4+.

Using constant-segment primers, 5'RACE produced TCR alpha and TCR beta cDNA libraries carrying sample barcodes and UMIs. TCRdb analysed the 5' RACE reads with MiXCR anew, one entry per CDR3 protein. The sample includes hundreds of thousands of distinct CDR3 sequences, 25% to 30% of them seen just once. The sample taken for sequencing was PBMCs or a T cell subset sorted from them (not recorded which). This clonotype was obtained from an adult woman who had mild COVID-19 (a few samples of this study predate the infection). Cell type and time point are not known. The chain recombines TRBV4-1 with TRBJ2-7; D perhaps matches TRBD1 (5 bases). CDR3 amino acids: CASSQEVAGRQYEQYF. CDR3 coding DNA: TGCGCCAGCAGCCAAGAGGTCGCAGGACGACAGTACGAGCAGTACTTC.